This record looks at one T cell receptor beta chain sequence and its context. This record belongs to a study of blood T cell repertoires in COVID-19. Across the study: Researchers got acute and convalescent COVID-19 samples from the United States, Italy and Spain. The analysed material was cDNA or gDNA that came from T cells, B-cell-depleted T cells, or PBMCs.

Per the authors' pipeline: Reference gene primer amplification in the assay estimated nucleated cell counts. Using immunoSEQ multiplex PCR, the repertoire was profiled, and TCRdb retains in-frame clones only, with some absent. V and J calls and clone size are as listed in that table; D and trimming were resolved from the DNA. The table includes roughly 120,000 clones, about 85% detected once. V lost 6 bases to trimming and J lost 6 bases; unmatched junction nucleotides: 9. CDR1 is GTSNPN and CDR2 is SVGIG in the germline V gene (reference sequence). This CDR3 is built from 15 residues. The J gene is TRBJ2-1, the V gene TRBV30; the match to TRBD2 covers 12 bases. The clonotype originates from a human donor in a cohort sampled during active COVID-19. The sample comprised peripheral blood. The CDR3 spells CACSLTSGGPNEQFF. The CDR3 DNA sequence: TGTGCCTGCTCACTCACTAGCGGGGGGCCCAATGAGCAGTTCTTC.